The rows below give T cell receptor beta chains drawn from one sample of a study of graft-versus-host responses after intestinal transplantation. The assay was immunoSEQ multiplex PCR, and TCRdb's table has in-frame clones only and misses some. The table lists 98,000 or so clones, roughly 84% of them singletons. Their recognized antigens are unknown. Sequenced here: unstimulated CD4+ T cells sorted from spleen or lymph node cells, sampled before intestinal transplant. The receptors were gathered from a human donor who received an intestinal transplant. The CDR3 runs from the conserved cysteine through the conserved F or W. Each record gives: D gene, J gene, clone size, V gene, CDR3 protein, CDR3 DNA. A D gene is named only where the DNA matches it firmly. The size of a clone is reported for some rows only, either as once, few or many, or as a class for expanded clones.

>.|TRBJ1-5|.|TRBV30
CAVQPGVNQPQHF
TGTGCCGTACAACCGGGAGTTAATCAGCCCCAGCATTTT
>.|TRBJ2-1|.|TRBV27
CASSLERKGLNEQFF
TGTGCCAGCAGTTTAGAACGAAAGGGATTGAATGAGCAGTTCTTC
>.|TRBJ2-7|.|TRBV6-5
CASSPGAGSSDEQYF
TGTGCCAGCAGTCCCGGGGCAGGGAGTTCCGACGAGCAGTACTTC
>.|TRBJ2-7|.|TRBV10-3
CATQLAALSYEQYF
TGTGCCACACAACTAGCAGCCCTCTCCTACGAGCAGTACTTC
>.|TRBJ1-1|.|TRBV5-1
CASSLATAGDVGAFF
TGCGCCAGCAGCTTGGCAACGGCGGGTGATGTGGGAGCTTTCTTT
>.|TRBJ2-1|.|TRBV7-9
CASSLSNSEQFF
TGTGCCAGCAGCTTATCGAATAGTGAGCAGTTCTTC
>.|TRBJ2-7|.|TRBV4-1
CASSPYVQTGRVNEQYF
TGCGCCAGCAGCCCATACGTTCAGACCGGCAGGGTTAACGAGCAGTACTTC
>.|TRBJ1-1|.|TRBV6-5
CASSSRGAVTEAFF
TGTGCCAGCAGCTCCCGGGGGGCGGTCACTGAAGCTTTCTTT
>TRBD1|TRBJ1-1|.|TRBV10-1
CASSKGVGGIEAFF
TGCGCCAGCAGCAAAGGGGTAGGGGGCATCGAAGCTTTCTTT
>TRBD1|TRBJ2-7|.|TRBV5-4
CASSQPGTDSYEQYF
TGTGCCAGCAGCCAACCCGGGACAGACTCCTACGAGCAGTACTTC
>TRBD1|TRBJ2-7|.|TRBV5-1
CASSLGDRSYEQYF
TGCGCCAGCAGCTTGGGGGACAGGTCCTACGAGCAGTACTTC
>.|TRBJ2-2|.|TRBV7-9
CASSLGGITGELFF
TGTGCCAGCAGCTTAGGCGGTATTACCGGGGAGCTGTTTTTT
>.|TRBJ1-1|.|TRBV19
CASSTPTLNTEAFF
TGTGCCAGTAGTACCCCGACCCTGAACACTGAAGCTTTCTTT
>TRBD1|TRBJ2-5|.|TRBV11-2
CASSFDRQGQETQYF
TGTGCCAGCAGCTTCGACCGACAGGGTCAAGAGACCCAGTACTTC
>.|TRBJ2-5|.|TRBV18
CASSPKGRAQETQYF
TGTGCCAGCTCACCAAAAGGCAGGGCCCAAGAGACCCAGTACTTC
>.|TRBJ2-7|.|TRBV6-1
CASSEVGGPTYEQYF
TGTGCCAGCAGTGAAGTTGGCGGGCCCACCTACGAGCAGTACTTC
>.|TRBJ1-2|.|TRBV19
CASSILGSSDSRGTGTKYGYTF
TGTGCCAGTAGTATTTTGGGCTCTTCTGATTCCCGTGGGACCGGGACAAAATATGGCTACACCTTC
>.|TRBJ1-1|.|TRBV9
CASSVDGPSTEAFF
TGTGCCAGCAGCGTAGATGGACCCAGCACTGAAGCTTTCTTT
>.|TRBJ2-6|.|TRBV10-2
CASSDSDYSGANVLTF
TGCGCCAGCAGTGACTCGGACTACTCTGGGGCCAACGTCCTGACTTTC
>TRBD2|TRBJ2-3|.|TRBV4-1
CASSQEGGLAAPDTQYF
TGCGCCAGCAGCCAAGAAGGGGGACTAGCGGCCCCAGATACGCAGTATTTT
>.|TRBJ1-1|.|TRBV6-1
CASSVGLMNTEAFF
TGTGCCAGCAGTGTTGGACTGATGAACACTGAAGCTTTCTTT
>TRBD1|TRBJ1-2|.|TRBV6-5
CASSRGQTYGYTF
TGTGCCAGCAGCAGGGGACAGACCTATGGCTACACCTTC
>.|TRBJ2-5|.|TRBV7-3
CASSPGLFRGQETQYF
TGTGCCAGCAGCCCCGGGCTTTTTAGGGGCCAAGAGACCCAGTACTTC
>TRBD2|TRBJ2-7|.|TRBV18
CASSPSPSGSSYEQYF
TGTGCCAGCTCACCATCCCCTAGCGGGAGCTCCTACGAGCAGTACTTC
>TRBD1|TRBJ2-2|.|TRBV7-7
CASSLGTGGAGELFF
TGTGCCAGCAGCTTAGGGACAGGGGGCGCCGGGGAGCTGTTTTTT
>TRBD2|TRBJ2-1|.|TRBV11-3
CASSVAGAGREQFF
TGTGCCAGCAGCGTAGCGGGAGCGGGGCGTGAGCAGTTCTTC
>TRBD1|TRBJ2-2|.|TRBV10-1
CASSDGQGGTGELFF
TGCGCCAGCAGTGACGGACAGGGAGGCACCGGGGAGCTGTTTTTT
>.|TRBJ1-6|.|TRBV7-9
CASSPMRQVGNSPLHF
TGTGCCAGCAGCCCGATGCGACAGGTGGGGAATTCACCCCTCCACTTT
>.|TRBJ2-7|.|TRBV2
CASSGGGGGVYEQYF
TGTGCCAGCAGTGGAGGAGGGGGCGGCGTCTACGAGCAGTACTTC
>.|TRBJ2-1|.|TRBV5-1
CASSARGATDGQFF
TGCGCCAGCAGCGCCAGAGGGGCCACGGACGGGCAGTTCTTC
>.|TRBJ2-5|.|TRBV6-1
CASSSTGTTETQYF
TGTGCCAGCTCCTCGACAGGGACTACGGAGACCCAGTACTTC
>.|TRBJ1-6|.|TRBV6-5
CASSAGVLASPLHF
TGTGCCAGCAGTGCTGGGGTTTTGGCCTCACCCCTCCACTTT
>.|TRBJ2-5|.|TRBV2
CASVGGQETQYF
TGTGCCAGCGTAGGCGGTCAAGAGACCCAGTACTTC
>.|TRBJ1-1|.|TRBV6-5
CASSERLQASEAFF
TGTGCCAGCAGTGAACGGTTACAGGCAAGTGAAGCTTTCTTT
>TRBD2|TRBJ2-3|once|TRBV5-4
CASLLAGRTDTQYF
TGTGCCAGCCTACTAGCGGGCAGAACAGATACGCAGTATTTT
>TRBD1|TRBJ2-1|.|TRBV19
CASSRTHLGTGYNEQFF
TGTGCCAGTAGTAGAACCCACCTCGGGACAGGTTACAATGAGCAGTTCTTC
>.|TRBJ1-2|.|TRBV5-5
CASTLEQRWGYTF
TGTGCCAGCACCCTGGAACAGCGGTGGGGCTACACCTTC
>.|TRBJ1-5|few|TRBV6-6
CASSYSRGGYNQPQHF
TGTGCCAGCAGTTACTCGAGGGGGGGATACAATCAGCCCCAGCATTTT
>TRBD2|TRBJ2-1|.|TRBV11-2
CASSFTSGGAGDEQFF
TGTGCCAGCAGCTTCACGAGCGGGGGGGCCGGCGATGAGCAGTTCTTC
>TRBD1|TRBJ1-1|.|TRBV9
CASSSRDRGNTEAFF
TGTGCCAGCAGCTCACGGGACAGGGGGAACACTGAAGCTTTCTTT
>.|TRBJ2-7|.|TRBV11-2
CASSLDPRDNYEQYF
TGTGCCAGCAGCTTAGATCCGAGGGATAACTACGAGCAGTACTTC
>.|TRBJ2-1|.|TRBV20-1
CSAGLQFF
TGCAGTGCCGGACTACAGTTCTTC
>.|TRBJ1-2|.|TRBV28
CASSFEGYTF
TGTGCCAGCAGTTTTGAGGGCTACACCTTC
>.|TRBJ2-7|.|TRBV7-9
CASSLEWGRAHSYEQYF
TGTGCCAGCAGCTTGGAGTGGGGGCGGGCCCACTCCTACGAGCAGTACTTC
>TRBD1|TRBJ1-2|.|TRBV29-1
CSVVLQGADGYTF
TGCAGCGTTGTTCTACAGGGGGCGGACGGCTACACCTTC
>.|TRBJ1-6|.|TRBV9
CASSSRLTNSPLHF
TGTGCCAGCAGCTCCAGGCTAACCAATTCACCCCTCCACTTT
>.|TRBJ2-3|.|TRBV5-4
CASSLIGISTDTQYF
TGTGCCAGCAGCTTGATCGGAATCAGCACAGATACGCAGTATTTT
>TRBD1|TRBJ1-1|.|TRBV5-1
CASSFALGQPNTEAFF
TGCGCCAGCAGCTTCGCCCTGGGACAGCCGAACACTGAAGCTTTCTTT
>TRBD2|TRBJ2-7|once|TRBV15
CATSRDRFASGTYEQYF
TGTGCCACCAGCAGAGATCGTTTTGCTAGCGGGACTTACGAGCAGTACTTC
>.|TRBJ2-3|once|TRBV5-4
CASSWSRVTDTQYF
TGTGCCAGCAGCTGGAGTAGGGTCACAGATACGCAGTATTTT
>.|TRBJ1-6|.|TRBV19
CASSIGTTGINSPLHF
TGTGCCAGTAGTATAGGCACCACAGGGATTAATTCACCCCTCCACTTT
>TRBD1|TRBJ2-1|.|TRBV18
CASSKTGDNYNEQFF
TGTGCCAGCTCAAAGACAGGGGACAACTACAATGAGCAGTTCTTC
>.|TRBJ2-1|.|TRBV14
CASSQVGLWGDDNEQFF
TGTGCCAGCAGCCAAGTTGGGCTGTGGGGAGATGACAATGAGCAGTTCTTC
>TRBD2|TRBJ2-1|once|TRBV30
CAWNSGRESYNEQFF
TGTGCCTGGAATAGCGGGAGGGAATCCTACAATGAGCAGTTCTTC